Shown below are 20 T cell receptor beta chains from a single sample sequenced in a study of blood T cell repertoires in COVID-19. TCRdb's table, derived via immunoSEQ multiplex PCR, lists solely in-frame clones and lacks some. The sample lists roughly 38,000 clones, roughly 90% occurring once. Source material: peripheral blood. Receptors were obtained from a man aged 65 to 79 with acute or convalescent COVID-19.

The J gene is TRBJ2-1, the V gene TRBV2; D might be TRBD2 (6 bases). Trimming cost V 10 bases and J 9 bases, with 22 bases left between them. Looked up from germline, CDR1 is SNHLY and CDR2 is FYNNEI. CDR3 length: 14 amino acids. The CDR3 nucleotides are TGTGCCATACTGGGGAGGAGGGCGTCGAGTGAGCAGTTCTTC. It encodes CAILGRRASSEQFF.

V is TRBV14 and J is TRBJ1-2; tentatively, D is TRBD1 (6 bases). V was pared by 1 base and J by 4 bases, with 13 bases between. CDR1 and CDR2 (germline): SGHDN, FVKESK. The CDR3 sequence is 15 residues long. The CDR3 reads CASSQVGTGPYGYTF. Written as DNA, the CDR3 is TGTGCCAGCAGCCAAGTTGGTACAGGGCCCTATGGCTACACCTTC.

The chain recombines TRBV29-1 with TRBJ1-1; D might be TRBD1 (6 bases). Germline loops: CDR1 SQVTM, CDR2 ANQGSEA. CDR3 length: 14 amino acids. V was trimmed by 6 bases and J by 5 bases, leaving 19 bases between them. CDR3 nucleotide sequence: TGCAGCGTCAGACGGGGGGCGTTGGGGACTGAAGCTTTCTTT. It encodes CSVRRGALGTEAFF.

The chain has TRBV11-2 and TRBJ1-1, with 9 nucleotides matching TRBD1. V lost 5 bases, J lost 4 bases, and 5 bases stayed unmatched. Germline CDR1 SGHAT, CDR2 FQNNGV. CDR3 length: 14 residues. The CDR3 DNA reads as TGTGCCAGCAGCCGACAGGGGGAGGTCACTGAAGCTTTCTTT. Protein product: CASSRQGEVTEAFF.

For the CDR3, the DNA is TGTGCCAGCAGCGGGGCAGTAAGAGCTAGCGGGAGTGTGACCCAGTACTTC. Amino acids: CASSGAVRASGSVTQYF. The genes are TRBV9 and TRBJ2-5; 10 nucleotides align to TRBD2. Germline V gene lookup returns CDR1 SGDLS and CDR2 YYNGEE. The CDR3 runs 17 residues. With V trimmed by 3 bases and J by 7 bases, 15 bases remained unmatched. The variable domain in full, completed from reference TRBV9 and TRBJ2-5, reads DSGVTQTPKHLITATGQRVTLRCSPRSGDLSVYWYQQSLDQGLQFLIQYYNGEERAKGNILERFSAQQFPDLHSELNLSSLELGDSALYFCASSGAVRASGSVTQYFGPGTRLLVL.

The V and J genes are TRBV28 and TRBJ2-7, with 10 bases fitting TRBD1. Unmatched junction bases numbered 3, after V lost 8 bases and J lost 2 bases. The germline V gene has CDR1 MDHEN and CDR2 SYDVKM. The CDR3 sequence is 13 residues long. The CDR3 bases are TGTGCCAGCGGTGGACAGGGGGCCTACGAGCAGTACTTC. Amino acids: CASGGQGAYEQYF.

Here the CDR3 DNA reads TGTGCCAGTAGCCGGGACAGGAGCTCTGAAGCTTTCTTT. This encodes CASSRDRSSEAFF. The rearrangement links TRBV19 to TRBJ1-1; 8 bases fit TRBD1. CDR1 is LNHDA, CDR2 SQIVND, per germline (reference sequence). The ends lost 6 bases at V and 6 bases at J; junction bases unmatched: 6. The CDR3 totals 13 residues.

The CDR3 DNA reads as TGTGCCAGCCAGTTGGGAGGCAGTAACTATGGCTACACCTTC. It specifies CASQLGGSNYGYTF. The chain links TRBV28 to TRBJ1-2; D gene uncertain. Trimming stripped 8 bases from V and 1 base from J, with 14 bases between. CDR3 length: 14 amino acids. Germline loops: CDR1 MDHEN, CDR2 SYDVKM.

DNA for the CDR3: TGTGCCAGCAGCCGGGACATCAATTCACCCCTCCACTTT. It is translated as CASSRDINSPLHF. The chain uses TRBV7-6 and TRBJ1-6; possibly TRBD1 for D (6 bases). This CDR3 contains 13 residues. Germline V gene lookup returns CDR1 SGHVS and CDR2 FNYEAQ. The ends were cut back, 5 bases at V and 7 bases at J, with 9 bases in the middle.

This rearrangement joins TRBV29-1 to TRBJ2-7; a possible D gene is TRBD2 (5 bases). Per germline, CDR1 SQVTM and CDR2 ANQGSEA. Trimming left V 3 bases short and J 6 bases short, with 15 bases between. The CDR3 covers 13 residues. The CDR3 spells CSVEETINGEQYF. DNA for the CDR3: TGCAGCGTTGAGGAGACTATAAACGGCGAGCAGTACTTC.

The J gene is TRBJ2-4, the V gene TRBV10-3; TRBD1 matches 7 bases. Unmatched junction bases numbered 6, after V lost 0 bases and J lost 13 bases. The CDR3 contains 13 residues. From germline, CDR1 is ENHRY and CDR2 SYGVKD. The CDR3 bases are TGTGCCATCAGTGAGTCGGGGCAGGGGGTACAGTACTTC. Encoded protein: CAISESGQGVQYF.

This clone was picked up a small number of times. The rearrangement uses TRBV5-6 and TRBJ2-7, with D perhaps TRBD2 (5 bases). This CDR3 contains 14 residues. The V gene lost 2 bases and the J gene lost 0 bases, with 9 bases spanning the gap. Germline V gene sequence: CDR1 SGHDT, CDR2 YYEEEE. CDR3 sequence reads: CASSFLGDSYEQYF. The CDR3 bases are TGTGCCAGCAGCTTTTTGGGAGACTCCTACGAGCAGTACTTC.

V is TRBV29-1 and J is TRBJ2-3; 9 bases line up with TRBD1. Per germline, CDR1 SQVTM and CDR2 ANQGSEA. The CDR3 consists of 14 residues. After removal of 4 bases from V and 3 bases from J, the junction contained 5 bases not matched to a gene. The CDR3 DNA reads TGCAGCGTTGCTGACAGGGGGGGAACAGATACGCAGTATTTT. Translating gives CSVADRGGTDTQYF.

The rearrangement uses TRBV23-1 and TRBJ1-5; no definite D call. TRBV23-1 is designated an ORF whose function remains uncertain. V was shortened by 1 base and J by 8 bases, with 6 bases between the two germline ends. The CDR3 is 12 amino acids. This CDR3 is CASSQFRKPQHF. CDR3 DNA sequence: TGCGCCAGCAGTCAATTTCGTAAGCCCCAGCATTTT.

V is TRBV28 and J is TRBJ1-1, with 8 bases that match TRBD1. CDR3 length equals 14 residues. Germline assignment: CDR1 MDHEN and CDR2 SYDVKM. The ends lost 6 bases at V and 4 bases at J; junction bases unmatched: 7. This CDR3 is CASRTGQGRTEAFF. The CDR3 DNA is TGTGCCAGCAGAACCGGACAGGGCCGCACTGAAGCTTTCTTT.

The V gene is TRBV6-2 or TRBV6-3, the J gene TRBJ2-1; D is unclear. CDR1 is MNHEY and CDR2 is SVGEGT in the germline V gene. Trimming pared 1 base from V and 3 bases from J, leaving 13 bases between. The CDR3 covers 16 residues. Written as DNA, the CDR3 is TGTGCCAGCAGTTACTTTCCGGTGCCAGGCTACAATGAGCAGTTCTTC. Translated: CASSYFPVPGYNEQFF.

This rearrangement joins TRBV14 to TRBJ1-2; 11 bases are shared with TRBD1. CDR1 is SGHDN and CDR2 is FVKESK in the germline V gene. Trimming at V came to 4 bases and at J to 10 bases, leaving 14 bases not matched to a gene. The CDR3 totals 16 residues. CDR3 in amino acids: CASSRDRGSFSRDYTF. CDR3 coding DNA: TGTGCCAGCAGCCGGGACAGGGGGAGTTTTTCCCGGGACTACACCTTC.

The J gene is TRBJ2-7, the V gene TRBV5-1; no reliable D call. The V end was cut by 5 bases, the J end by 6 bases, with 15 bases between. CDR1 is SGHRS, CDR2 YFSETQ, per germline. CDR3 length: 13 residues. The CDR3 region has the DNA TGCGCCAGCAGATTAACCGGAGCTTCCGAGCAGTACTTC. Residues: CASRLTGASEQYF.

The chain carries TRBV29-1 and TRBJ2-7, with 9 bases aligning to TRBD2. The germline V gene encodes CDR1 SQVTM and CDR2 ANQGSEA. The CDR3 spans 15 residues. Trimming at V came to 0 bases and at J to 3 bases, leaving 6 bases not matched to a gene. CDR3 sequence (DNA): TGCAGCGTTGAAGATTCGGCTAGCGGGGTCTACGAGCAGTACTTC. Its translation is CSVEDSASGVYEQYF.

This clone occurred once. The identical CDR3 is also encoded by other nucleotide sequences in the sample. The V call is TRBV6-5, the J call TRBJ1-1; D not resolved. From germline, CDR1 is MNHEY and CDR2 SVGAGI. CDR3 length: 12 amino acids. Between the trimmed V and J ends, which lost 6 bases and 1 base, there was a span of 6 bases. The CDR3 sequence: CASSRGNTEAFF. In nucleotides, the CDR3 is TGTGCCAGCAGCCGGGGGAACACTGAAGCTTTCTTT.